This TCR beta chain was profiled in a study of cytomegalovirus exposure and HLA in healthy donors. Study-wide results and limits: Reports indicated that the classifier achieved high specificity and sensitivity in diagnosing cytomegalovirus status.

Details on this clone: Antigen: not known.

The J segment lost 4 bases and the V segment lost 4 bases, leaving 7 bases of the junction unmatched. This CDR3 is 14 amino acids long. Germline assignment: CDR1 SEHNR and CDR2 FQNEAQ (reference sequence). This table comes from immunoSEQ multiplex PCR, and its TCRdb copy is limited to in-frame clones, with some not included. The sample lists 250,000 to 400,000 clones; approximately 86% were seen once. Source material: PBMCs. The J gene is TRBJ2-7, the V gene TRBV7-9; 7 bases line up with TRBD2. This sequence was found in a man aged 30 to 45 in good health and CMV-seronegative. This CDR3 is CASSSVGGSYEQYF. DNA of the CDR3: TGTGCCAGCAGCTCAGTCGGGGGGTCATACGAGCAGTACTTC. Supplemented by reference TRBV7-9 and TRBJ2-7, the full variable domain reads DTGVSQNPRHKITKRGQNVTFRCDPISEHNRLYWYRQTLGQGPEFLTYFQNEAQLEKSRLLSDRFSAERPKGSFSTLEIQRTEQGDSAMYLCASSSVGGSYEQYFGPGTRLTVT.